What follows are 18 T cell receptor beta chains derived from one specimen sequenced in a study of breast tumors, draining lymph nodes, adjacent tissues. TCRdb re-analysed the multiplex PCR reads in MiXCR, keeping a single row per CDR3 protein. The data contain 150,000 or so distinct CDR3 sequences, around 35% of them seen just once; the ten biggest clones take up about 3.7%. Samples came from axillary lymph nodes draining the breast cancer. The sample taken for sequencing was axillary lymph node tissue. The receptor set was obtained from a female donor with breast cancer. Some clones in this sample may be carry-over from other donors' samples.

There are many counts of this clonotype. The V call is TRBV24-1, the J call TRBJ2-1, with D perhaps matching TRBD1 or TRBD2 (5 bases each). Germline lookup yields CDR1 KGHDR and CDR2 SFDVKD. The V gene lost 1 base and the J gene lost 12 bases, with 18 bases spanning the gap. This CDR3 comprises 15 residues. The CDR3 is CATSDLAAAGTRQFF. CDR3 sequence (DNA): TGTGCCACCAGTGATTTAGCGGCAGCTGGGACGAGGCAGTTCTTC.

This clonotype was counted many times. The genes are TRBV18 and TRBJ1-2; 10 bases line up with TRBD1. The CDR3 contains 14 residues. From germline, CDR1 is KGHSH and CDR2 LQKENI. Losses at the gene ends were 6 bases for V and 8 bases for J; bases not matched to a gene: 9. CDR3 nucleotides: TGTGCCAGCTCGTATCCGGGACAGGGGAACGGCTACACCTTC. This encodes CASSYPGQGNGYTF.

This clonotype has only one observation. The genes are TRBV24-1 and TRBJ1-6, with 9 bases matching TRBD1. The CDR3 consists of 16 residues. Germline loops: CDR1 KGHDR, CDR2 SFDVKD. With 0 bases clipped from V and 8 bases from J, the junction kept 4 bases outside the gene matches. The CDR3 is CATSDLPGTGHSPLHF. The CDR3 bases are TGTGCCACCAGTGATTTGCCCGGGACAGGGCATTCACCCCTCCACTTT.

This clonotype has only one observation. The CDR3 does not end in the conserved phenylalanine or tryptophan, so this is likely a read error. The CDR3 region is CSANRVVGEELFL. Here the CDR3 DNA reads TGCAGTGCGAACAGGGTTGTAGGTGAAGAACTGTTTCTT. This rearrangement joins TRBV20-1 to TRBJ1-4, with D perhaps TRBD1 (6 bases). Germline CDR1 is DFQATT and CDR2 is SNEGSKA (reference sequence). This CDR3 region has 13 residues.

The rearrangement joins TRBV7-3 to TRBJ1-1; D call uncertain. Trimming took off 1 base at V and 1 base at J, with 16 bases between the two ends. Germline V gives CDR1 SGHTA, CDR2 FQGTGA. The CDR3 is 17 residues long. CDR3 DNA sequence: TGTGCCAGCAGCTTAAGCTACGGGCGATGGGCGAACACTGAAGCTTTCTTT. It translates to CASSLSYGRWANTEAFF.

This clonotype was counted many times. This chain connects TRBV5-1 to TRBJ2-1, with D maybe TRBD2 (6 bases). Germline loops: CDR1 SGHRS, CDR2 YFSETQ. Trimming left V 4 bases short and J 5 bases short, with 10 bases between. The length of the CDR3 is 13 residues. This chain's CDR3 is CASSPKRDNEQFF. The CDR3 DNA is TGCGCCAGCAGCCCTAAGCGGGACAATGAGCAGTTCTTC. The complete variable domain, with remaining parts taken from reference TRBV5-1 and TRBJ2-1, reads KAGVTQTPRYLIKTRGQQVTLSCSPISGHRSVSWYQQTPGQGLQFLFEYFSETQRNKGNFPGRFSGRQFSNSRSEMNVSTLELGDSALYLCASSPKRDNEQFFGPGTRLTVL.

This clonotype was counted once. The CDR3 loop is CASSFKAQETQYF. CDR3 DNA sequence: TGTGCCAGCAGCTTCAAGGCCCAAGAGACCCAGTACTTC. The V gene is TRBV9, the J gene TRBJ2-5; D is undetermined. Germline values: CDR1 SGDLS, CDR2 YYNGEE. The CDR3 spans 13 residues. Trimming took off 4 bases at V and 1 base at J, with 8 bases between the two ends.

Many counts were recorded for this clonotype. The chain carries TRBV5-1 and TRBJ2-2, with TRBD1 identical over 8 bases. Germline V gene lookup returns CDR1 SGHRS and CDR2 YFSETQ. The CDR3 covers 16 residues. Unmatched junction bases numbered 7, after V lost 4 bases and J lost 2 bases. The chain's CDR3 is CASSGTGRLNTGELFF. CDR3 coding DNA: TGCGCCAGCAGCGGGACAGGTCGCCTTAACACCGGGGAGCTGTTTTTT. Drawing the rest from reference TRBV5-1 and TRBJ2-2, the complete variable domain is KAGVTQTPRYLIKTRGQQVTLSCSPISGHRSVSWYQQTPGQGLQFLFEYFSETQRNKGNFPGRFSGRQFSNSRSEMNVSTLELGDSALYLCASSGTGRLNTGELFFGEGSRLTVL.

This clonotype was detected ten times or more. The chain carries TRBV30 and TRBJ1-2; TRBD1 is a possible D gene (5 bases). V was clipped by 0 bases and J by 9 bases, with 20 bases between them. CDR3 length: 15 residues. CDR1 and CDR2 from the germline V gene are GTSNPN and SVGIG (reference sequence). The CDR3 is CAWSVSLRTAGRYTF. Here the CDR3 DNA reads TGTGCCTGGAGTGTAAGTCTTAGGACGGCGGGGCGCTACACCTTC.

This clonotype was counted many times. This chain uses TRBV10-3 with TRBJ2-7; D might be TRBD2 (5 bases). Trimming removed 11 bases from V and 5 bases from J, with 16 bases in between. The CDR3 length is 12 residues. CDR1 is ENHRY, CDR2 SYGVKD, per germline. The CDR3 nucleotides read TGTGCCGCCGAAGGACCGGGGAACGAGCAGTACTTC. It is translated as CAAEGPGNEQYF.

At least ten counts were recorded for this clonotype. The rearrangement uses TRBV3-1 and TRBJ1-3, with 7 bases that match TRBD1. Germline V gives CDR1 LGHDT, CDR2 YNNKEL (reference sequence). The CDR3 is 13 amino acids. With 6 bases clipped from V and 4 bases from J, the junction kept 3 bases outside the gene matches. CDR3 coding DNA: TGTGCCAGCAGAAAGACAGGGGGAAACACCATATATTTT. Encoded protein: CASRKTGGNTIYF.

Ten or more counts support this clonotype. The CDR3 DNA is TGCGCCAGCAGCCACGGGACTAGCGGGGGGCTATACACAGATACGCAGTATTTT. It encodes CASSHGTSGGLYTDTQYF. V is TRBV4-1 and J is TRBJ2-3; 15 bases line up with TRBD2. This CDR3 is built from 18 residues. Trimming cost V 3 bases and J 2 bases; bases outside gene matches: 6. Germline V gene data show CDR1 as MGHRA and CDR2 as YSYEKL.

The sample holds one count of this clonotype. This sequence joins TRBV7-8 and TRBJ2-7; D ambiguous. Germline CDR1 reads SGHVS; CDR2 reads FQNEAQ. Trimming removed 1 base at V and 6 bases at J, with 4 bases between. This CDR3 is 11 amino acids long. This CDR3 is CASSLEVEQYF. CDR3 nucleotide sequence: TGTGCCAGCAGCTTAGAAGTCGAGCAGTACTTC.

This clonotype has more than one count but fewer than ten. The chain carries TRBV28 and TRBJ2-3, with a weak D call TRBD1 (5 bases). Germline values: CDR1 MDHEN, CDR2 SYDVKM. The CDR3 runs 17 residues. V lost 4 bases and J lost 4, with 21 bases in between. As DNA, the CDR3 is TGTGCCAGCAGTTCCCTGGACATCCTCAAAGAGGCAGATACGCAGTATTTT. Residues: CASSSLDILKEADTQYF.

This clonotype was counted ten times or more. The rearrangement links TRBV19 to TRBJ1-4, with TRBD1 identical over 8 bases. The CDR3 extends over 12 amino acids. With 4 bases clipped from V and 11 bases from J, the junction kept 3 bases outside the gene matches. Germline CDR1 is LNHDA and CDR2 is SQIVND (reference sequence). The CDR3 spells CASSSWTGKLFF. The DNA for the CDR3 is TGTGCCAGTAGTAGCTGGACAGGGAAACTGTTTTTT.

This clonotype was counted ten times or more. The genes are TRBV15 and TRBJ2-1; 8 bases map to TRBD2. Germline lookup yields CDR1 LNHNV and CDR2 YYDKDF (reference sequence). This CDR3 contains 16 residues. The J segment lost 5 bases and the V segment lost 5 bases, leaving 11 bases of the junction unmatched. DNA of the CDR3: TGTGCCACCAGCTCGGGGGGGGAGAGGGGTGACAATGAGCAGTTCTTC. This sequence encodes CATSSGGERGDNEQFF.

This clonotype was found a few times. This sequence may be a read error, since a much larger clone differs from it by one base. Since no conserved phenylalanine or tryptophan closes the CDR3, a read error is the likely cause. The V gene is TRBV7-2, the J gene TRBJ2-5, with D tentatively TRBD1 (6 bases). The V end lost 1 base, the J end lost 1 base, and 7 bases lay between the germline ends. The length of the CDR3 is 14 residues. In germline, CDR1 is SGHTA, CDR2 FQGNSA. This chain's CDR3 is CASSLGTVQETQYL. The CDR3 nucleotides read TGTGCCAGCAGCTTAGGGACAGTCCAAGAGACCCAGTACCTC.

Comment on this clonotype: A much bigger clone sits one base away, suggesting this may be a read error. The rearrangement links TRBV6-5 to TRBJ2-1, with D possibly TRBD2 on 6 matching bases. The CDR3 totals 11 residues. V lost 11 bases and J lost 9, with 14 bases in between. In germline, CDR1 is MNHEY, CDR2 SVGAGI. As DNA, the CDR3 is TGTGCCGGCGGGAATGGTGGTGAGCAGTTCTTC. It yields the protein CAGGNGGEQFF.